This is a list of T cell receptor beta chains from one sample in a study of OX40 agonist ivuxolimab in advanced cancers. Only in-frame clones appear in the TCRdb table, and some are missing; sequencing was by immunoSEQ multiplex PCR. The table includes over 80,000 clones, less than 85% detected once. Source: CD4+ or CD8+ T cells sorted from blood, taken in a trial of the OX40 agonist ivuxolimab. These receptors were taken from an adult with an advanced solid tumor such as melanoma, head and neck, liver or kidney cancer. Each CDR3 is given with its conserved first and last residue. A D gene is named only where the DNA matches it firmly. Clone size is stated in some rows and not others, as once, few, many or a class when expanded.

j_call clone_size d_call v_call cdr3_aa cdr3_nt
TRBJ2-1 NA NA TRBV19 CASSMIGVHEQFF TGTGCCAGTAGTATGATCGGGGTACATGAGCAGTTCTTC
TRBJ1-2 NA NA TRBV6-5 CASSYSIGIRGYTF TGTGCCAGCAGTTACTCTATTGGGATACGAGGCTACACCTTC
TRBJ2-1 NA NA TRBV4-3 CASSQVSEPYNEQFF TGCGCCAGCAGCCAAGTGAGCGAACCTTACAATGAGCAGTTCTTC
TRBJ2-1 NA TRBD1 TRBV19 CASSIGGGTGGKNEQFF TGTGCCAGTAGTATAGGTGGGGGGACAGGTGGGAAGAATGAGCAGTTCTTC
TRBJ1-1 NA NA TRBV4-3 CASSQEGFELGGGEAFF TGCGCCAGCAGCCAAGAGGGCTTTGAGTTAGGGGGAGGTGAAGCTTTCTTT
TRBJ1-2 NA NA TRBV30 CAWSDGGVANYGYTF TGTGCCTGGAGTGACGGAGGGGTCGCTAACTATGGCTACACCTTC
TRBJ1-5 NA TRBD1 TRBV2 CASSRDRGLNQPQHF TGTGCCAGCAGTAGGGACAGGGGTCTCAATCAGCCCCAGCATTTT
TRBJ2-7 NA NA TRBV19 CASKGFGTAMGEQYF TGTGCCAGTAAGGGATTTGGGACCGCGATGGGTGAGCAGTACTTC
TRBJ2-1 NA NA TRBV4-1 CASSQDRSFEQFF TGCGCCAGCAGCCAAGATAGGAGCTTTGAGCAGTTCTTC
TRBJ2-7 NA TRBD1 TRBV6-1 CASIRPGTGSYEQYF TGTGCCAGCATCAGACCCGGGACAGGCTCCTACGAGCAGTACTTC
TRBJ2-2 NA TRBD1 TRBV18 CASSQAGTGNTGELFF TGTGCCAGCTCACAAGCCGGGACAGGGAACACCGGGGAGCTGTTTTTT
TRBJ1-1 NA TRBD1 TRBV6-4 CASSRPDRALNTEAFF TGTGCCAGCAGCAGGCCAGACAGGGCCTTGAACACTGAAGCTTTCTTT
TRBJ1-1 NA TRBD1 TRBV18 CASSGQGMNTEAFF TGTGCCAGCTCGGGACAGGGAATGAACACTGAAGCTTTCTTT
TRBJ2-1 NA NA TRBV5-1 CASSLGAQGGNEQFF TGCGCCAGCAGCTTGGGGGCACAGGGTGGCAATGAGCAGTTCTTC
TRBJ1-1 NA NA TRBV18 CASSLKQAPGESEAFF TGTGCCAGCTCACTGAAACAGGCGCCAGGGGAATCTGAAGCTTTCTTT
TRBJ2-5 NA TRBD2 TRBV13 CASSLGGTGEGTQYF TGTGCCAGCAGCTTAGGTGGGACTGGGGAGGGGACCCAGTACTTC
TRBJ2-7 NA TRBD2 TRBV6-5 CASSPGTSGSYEQYF TGTGCCAGCAGCCCCGGGACTAGCGGGTCCTACGAGCAGTACTTC
TRBJ2-1 NA NA TRBV9 CASSVGRWHNEQFF TGTGCCAGCAGCGTGGGGAGGTGGCACAATGAGCAGTTCTTC
TRBJ1-2 NA TRBD1 TRBV6-1 CASSHQGAGGYTF TGTGCCAGCAGTCATCAGGGGGCTGGTGGCTACACCTTC
TRBJ1-2 once NA TRBV6-1 CASSVGTPTGGYTF TGTGCCAGCAGTGTAGGGACCCCAACCGGTGGCTACACCTTC
TRBJ2-2 NA TRBD2 TRBV6-5 CASSYERDYNTGELFF TGTGCCAGCAGTTACGAACGGGACTATAACACCGGGGAGCTGTTTTTT
TRBJ2-7 NA NA TRBV5-1 CASSLTGPSNYEQYF TGCGCCAGCAGCCTGACCGGGCCAAGCAATTACGAGCAGTACTTC
TRBJ1-1 NA NA TRBV5-6 CASSLAGTDAFF TGTGCCAGCAGCTTGGCCGGGACGGATGCTTTCTTT
TRBJ2-1 NA NA TRBV18 CASSPPDRDEQFF TGTGCCAGCTCACCACCAGACCGGGATGAGCAGTTCTTC
TRBJ2-3 NA TRBD2 TRBV7-2 CASSLGAGGSGTQYF TGTGCCAGCAGCTTAGGAGCGGGGGGGTCCGGTACGCAGTATTTT
TRBJ2-2 NA TRBD1 TRBV9 CASSVGKGGITGELFF TGTGCCAGCAGCGTAGGGAAAGGGGGCATCACCGGGGAGCTGTTTTTT
TRBJ2-6 NA NA TRBV7-2 CASRGSTGKGANVLTF TGTGCCAGCAGGGGCTCCACAGGGAAGGGGGCCAACGTCCTGACTTTC
TRBJ1-2 once TRBD1 TRBV2 CASSSDRAKGYTF TGTGCCAGCAGTTCGGACAGGGCGAAGGGCTACACCTTC
TRBJ2-7 NA TRBD1 TRBV27 CASSRPKPGTGNYEQYF TGTGCCAGCAGTCGCCCCAAACCTGGGACAGGGAACTACGAGCAGTACTTC
TRBJ1-6 NA TRBD1 TRBV19 CASMRGQGIGSYNSPLHF TGTGCCAGTATGAGAGGACAGGGGATCGGCTCCTATAATTCACCCCTCCACTTT
TRBJ2-7 NA TRBD2 TRBV11-2 CASSRSSGGNYEQYF TGTGCCAGCAGCCGATCTAGCGGGGGCAACTACGAGCAGTACTTC
TRBJ1-4 NA NA TRBV25-1 CASSDPGVGEKLFF TGTGCCAGCAGTGATCCAGGGGTGGGGGAAAAACTGTTTTTT